What follows is one T cell receptor beta chain and its context. The source of the sample is a study of blood T cell repertoires in COVID-19. For the study at large: T cells, B-cell-depleted T cells, or PBMCs provided the cDNA or gDNA that served as material.

Sequencing used immunoSEQ multiplex PCR; TCRdb keeps in-frame clones, though not all of them. The profile shows about 140,000 clones, around 81% of them singletons. The CDR3 has 14 residues. In germline, CDR1 is SNHLY, CDR2 FYNNEI. Trimming left V 8 bases short and J 1 base short, with 11 bases between. The TCR was taken from a woman aged 55-70 years with active or convalescent COVID-19. The source material was peripheral blood. The chain recombines TRBV2 with TRBJ2-2; D perhaps matches TRBD2 (5 bases). The CDR3 loop is CASRRLQNTGELFF. The CDR3, as DNA: TGTGCCAGCCGTAGACTACAGAACACCGGGGAGCTGTTTTTT.